These T cell receptor beta chains were read from a single sample in a study of CD8+ T cells in alopecia areata. Using immunoSEQ multiplex PCR, the repertoire was profiled, and TCRdb retains in-frame clones only, with some absent. The table includes approximately 140,000 clones, roughly 82% detected once. Material: CD8+ T cells sorted from blood, obtained at week 4, from a patient treated with tofacitinib. These TCRs come from a human donor with alopecia areata. The CDR3 runs from the conserved cysteine through the conserved F or W. A D gene is named only where the DNA matches it firmly. Expanded clones are given a class, and other clones once, few, many or no size at all.

d_gene: TRBD2; abundance: -; len: 15; j_gene: TRBJ2-5; v_gene: TRBV9; CDR3aa: CASSTLGTSGETQYF; CDR3nt: TGTGCCAGCAGCACCTTGGGGACTAGTGGAGAGACCCAGTACTTC
d_gene: TRBD2; abundance: -; len: 14; j_gene: TRBJ2-1; v_gene: TRBV27; CDR3aa: CASGLAGGANEQFF; CDR3nt: TGTGCCAGCGGCTTAGCGGGGGGGGCCAATGAGCAGTTCTTC
d_gene: -; abundance: -; len: 13; j_gene: TRBJ2-2; v_gene: TRBV29-1; CDR3aa: CSVEEGLPGELFF; CDR3nt: TGCAGCGTTGAAGAAGGCCTCCCCGGGGAGCTGTTTTTT
d_gene: -; abundance: -; len: 14; j_gene: TRBJ2-7; v_gene: TRBV27; CDR3aa: CASSLMRGGYEQYF; CDR3nt: TGTGCCAGCAGTTTAATGAGGGGGGGGTACGAGCAGTACTTC
d_gene: -; abundance: -; len: 16; j_gene: TRBJ2-1; v_gene: TRBV9; CDR3aa: CASSPRVAGSYNEQFF; CDR3nt: TGTGCCAGCAGCCCTCGTGTGGCCGGCTCCTACAATGAGCAGTTCTTC
d_gene: -; abundance: -; len: 13; j_gene: TRBJ2-3; v_gene: TRBV13; CDR3aa: CASSSKGTDTQYF; CDR3nt: TGTGCCAGCAGCTCGAAGGGCACAGATACGCAGTATTTT
d_gene: -; abundance: few; len: 10; j_gene: TRBJ2-1; v_gene: TRBV29-1; CDR3aa: CSVEREMQFF; CDR3nt: TGCAGCGTTGAAAGGGAGATGCAGTTCTTC
d_gene: -; abundance: once; len: 10; j_gene: TRBJ2-2; v_gene: TRBV19; CDR3aa: CASRSGELFF; CDR3nt: TGTGCCAGTAGGTCCGGGGAGCTGTTTTTT
d_gene: -; abundance: -; len: 13; j_gene: TRBJ1-1; v_gene: TRBV29-1; CDR3aa: CSVDRQAAGEAFF; CDR3nt: TGCAGCGTTGATCGGCAGGCCGCCGGTGAAGCTTTCTTT
d_gene: TRBD1; abundance: -; len: 17; j_gene: TRBJ2-5; v_gene: TRBV7-6; CDR3aa: CASSLNTRQGLEETQYF; CDR3nt: TGTGCCAGCAGCTTAAATACAAGACAGGGGTTGGAGGAGACCCAGTACTTC
d_gene: TRBD1; abundance: few; len: 14; j_gene: TRBJ2-7; v_gene: TRBV29-1; CDR3aa: CSVEATGALYEQYF; CDR3nt: TGCAGCGTTGAAGCGACAGGGGCTCTATACGAGCAGTACTTC
d_gene: TRBD1; abundance: -; len: 13; j_gene: TRBJ1-2; v_gene: TRBV5-5; CDR3aa: CASSLWTGTGYTF; CDR3nt: TGTGCCAGCAGCTTGTGGACAGGGACCGGCTACACCTTC
d_gene: TRBD2; abundance: -; len: 14; j_gene: TRBJ2-1; v_gene: TRBV19; CDR3aa: CASSWLAGVNEQFF; CDR3nt: TGTGCCAGTAGTTGGCTAGCGGGGGTCAATGAGCAGTTCTTC
d_gene: -; abundance: -; len: 17; j_gene: TRBJ2-1; v_gene: TRBV4-3; CDR3aa: CASSQLVTGYRDNEQFF; CDR3nt: TGCGCCAGCAGCCAATTGGTGACGGGGTATCGGGACAATGAGCAGTTCTTC
d_gene: TRBD2; abundance: -; len: 16; j_gene: TRBJ2-5; v_gene: TRBV5-6; CDR3aa: CASSQGAGGSQETQYF; CDR3nt: TGTGCCAGCAGCCAGGGAGCGGGGGGCTCCCAAGAGACCCAGTACTTC
d_gene: -; abundance: -; len: 12; j_gene: TRBJ2-5; v_gene: TRBV5-8; CDR3aa: CASSLGFETQYF; CDR3nt: TGTGCCAGCAGCTTAGGGTTCGAGACCCAGTACTTC
d_gene: TRBD1; abundance: -; len: 15; j_gene: TRBJ2-7; v_gene: TRBV4-1; CDR3aa: CASSQGRQGGYEQYF; CDR3nt: TGCGCCAGCAGCCAAGGGAGACAGGGGGGCTACGAGCAGTACTTC
d_gene: TRBD2; abundance: -; len: 16; j_gene: TRBJ2-7; v_gene: TRBV2; CDR3aa: CASSGGYSGTSYEQYF; CDR3nt: TGTGCCAGCAGTGGGGGTTATAGCGGGACCTCCTACGAGCAGTACTTC
d_gene: -; abundance: -; len: 15; j_gene: TRBJ2-7; v_gene: TRBV25-1; CDR3aa: CASRSSLEGVGEQYF; CDR3nt: TGTGCCAGCCGAAGTAGTTTGGAAGGGGTGGGCGAGCAGTACTTC
d_gene: TRBD2; abundance: once; len: 16; j_gene: TRBJ2-3; v_gene: TRBV4-1; CDR3aa: CASSRAGAMGADTQYF; CDR3nt: TGCGCCAGCAGCCGCGCGGGAGCCATGGGCGCAGATACGCAGTATTTT
d_gene: -; abundance: -; len: 16; j_gene: TRBJ2-7; v_gene: TRBV10-2; CDR3aa: CASSEGTPRDPYEQYF; CDR3nt: TGCGCCAGCAGTGAGGGGACCCCCCGGGATCCCTACGAGCAGTACTTC
d_gene: TRBD1; abundance: -; len: 14; j_gene: TRBJ1-2; v_gene: TRBV14; CDR3aa: CASSQDRGGRGYTF; CDR3nt: TGTGCCAGCAGCCAAGATCGAGGGGGCCGTGGCTACACCTTC